The sequence of this TCR beta chain was determined in a study of blood T cells in healthy people across ages. Points from the study as a whole: Across the age range, TCR beta diversity per million T cells fell in a roughly linear way. A greater number of naive CD4+ cells and higher diversity distinguished long-lived donors from aged donors.

The second PCR ran about 6 to 12 cycles with a sample-barcoded 5' primer and J-beta primers. TCRdb reanalysed the 5' RACE reads using MiXCR and keeps one entry per CDR3 protein. The sample shows approximately 900,000 distinct CDR3 sequences, roughly 48% of them seen only once. Each individual donor underwent a draw of approximately 10 milliliters of peripheral blood. No fewer than 7 million PBMCs went into each sample. This clonotype has a handful of counts. Its antigen is as yet unknown. CDR1 is SGHDN, CDR2 FVKESK, per germline. The CDR3 contains 17 residues. Trimming took 1 base from V and 2 from J; bases not matched to a gene: 7.

The source is a man aged 25-45 years in good health. The chain employs TRBV14 and TRBJ2-3, with 9 bases identical to TRBD2. Material: blood. CDR3 region: CASSQGQASGATDTQYF. In nucleotides, the CDR3 is TGTGCCAGCAGCCAAGGGCAGGCTAGCGGGGCCACAGATACGCAGTATTTT.